The T cell receptor beta chain described here comes from a study of T-cell memory formation after mild COVID-19. About the study: Clusters were largely donor specific.

This clonotype has a count of ten or more. Antigen specificity is unknown. The CDR3 runs to 15 residues. Trimming cost V 4 bases and J 4 bases, with 17 bases left between them. Study-level findings and limits: Clones that contracted clustered mainly in CM and EM if CD4+ and in EMRA if CD8+.

Constant-segment primers and 5'RACE yielded cDNA libraries for TCR alpha and TCR beta, each carrying sample barcodes and UMIs. Via MiXCR, TCRdb re-called the 5' RACE reads, giving one row per CDR3 protein. The sample carries 400,000 to 500,000 distinct CDR3 sequences, around 19% recorded once. Sequenced sample: PBMCs or a T cell subset sorted from them (not recorded which). This rearrangement joins TRBV23-1 to TRBJ2-7; the D is unclear. TRBV23-1 is filed as an ORF, its function uncertain. The sequence came from an adult woman who had mild COVID-19 (a few samples of this study predate the infection). Cell type and time point are not known. CDR3: CASSPSRWNKYEQYF. The DNA of the CDR3 is TGCGCCAGCAGTCCCTCTAGGTGGAATAAGTACGAGCAGTACTTC.